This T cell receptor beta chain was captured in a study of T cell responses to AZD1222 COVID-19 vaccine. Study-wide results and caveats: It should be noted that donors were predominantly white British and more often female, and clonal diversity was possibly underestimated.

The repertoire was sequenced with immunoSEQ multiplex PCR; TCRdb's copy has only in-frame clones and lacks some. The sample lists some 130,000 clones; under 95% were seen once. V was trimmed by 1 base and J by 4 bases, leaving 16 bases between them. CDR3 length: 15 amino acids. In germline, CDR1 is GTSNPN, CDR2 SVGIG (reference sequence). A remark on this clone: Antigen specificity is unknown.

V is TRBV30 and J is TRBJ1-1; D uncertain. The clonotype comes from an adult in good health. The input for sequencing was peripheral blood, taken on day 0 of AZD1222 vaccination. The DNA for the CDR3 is TGTGCCTGGAGTGGAAAGAAGGGAACCCCCACTGAAGCTTTCTTT. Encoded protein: CAWSGKKGTPTEAFF.